Sequencing of this T cell receptor beta chain was carried out in a study of CD8+ T cells in alopecia areata. The V and J ends lost 5 bases and 4 bases, in that order; junction bases with no gene match: 5. Per germline, CDR1 SQVTM and CDR2 ANQGSEA. The CDR3 is 13 residues long. The treatment was: oral pan-JAK inhibitor, 5-10 mg twice daily. Following RNA extraction, reverse transcription yielded cDNA that acted as the sequencing template. Profiling relied on immunoSEQ multiplex PCR, and the TCRdb table lists in-frame clones only, not all of them. The sample contains fewer than 250,000 clones, about 40% of which appear only once.

The sequence was collected from a human donor with alopecia areata. Sequenced here: CD4+ T cells sorted from blood, sampled at roughly week 38, from a patient treated with tofacitinib. The gene calls are TRBV29-1 and TRBJ2-1; 7 nucleotides agree with TRBD2. The CDR3 nucleotides are TGCAGCGTTCGGAGCGGGACGTACAATGAGCAGTTCTTC. Translation: CSVRSGTYNEQFF.